Sequencing of this T cell receptor beta chain was carried out in a study of CD8 T cells in Susac syndrome. Reverse transcription used about 0.5 to 1 ug RNA and random hexamers. TCR beta CDR3 was amplified by immunoSEQ covering 54 Vbeta and 13 Jbeta. Via MiXCR, TCRdb re-called the immunoSEQ multiplex PCR reads, giving one row per CDR3 protein. The top ten clones hold 0.2% to 0.25% of a sample with around 300,000 distinct CDR3 sequences, 65% to 90% of them seen once. High-throughput TCR beta sequencing covered peripheral CD8+ and CD4+ T cells. Germline V lookup: CDR1 LGHNA, CDR2 YSLEER. CDR3 length: 15 residues. V gave up 1 base and J gave up 1 base, with 10 bases separating them.

The receptor's source is a human donor with multiple sclerosis. The chain recombines TRBV4-3 with TRBJ2-5; D is ambiguous. Sequencing was done on a sample of CD8+ T cells from PBMCs. The CDR3 sequence is CASSQGTGAQETQYF. The CDR3 DNA is TGCGCCAGCAGCCAAGGTACGGGCGCCCAAGAGACCCAGTACTTC.